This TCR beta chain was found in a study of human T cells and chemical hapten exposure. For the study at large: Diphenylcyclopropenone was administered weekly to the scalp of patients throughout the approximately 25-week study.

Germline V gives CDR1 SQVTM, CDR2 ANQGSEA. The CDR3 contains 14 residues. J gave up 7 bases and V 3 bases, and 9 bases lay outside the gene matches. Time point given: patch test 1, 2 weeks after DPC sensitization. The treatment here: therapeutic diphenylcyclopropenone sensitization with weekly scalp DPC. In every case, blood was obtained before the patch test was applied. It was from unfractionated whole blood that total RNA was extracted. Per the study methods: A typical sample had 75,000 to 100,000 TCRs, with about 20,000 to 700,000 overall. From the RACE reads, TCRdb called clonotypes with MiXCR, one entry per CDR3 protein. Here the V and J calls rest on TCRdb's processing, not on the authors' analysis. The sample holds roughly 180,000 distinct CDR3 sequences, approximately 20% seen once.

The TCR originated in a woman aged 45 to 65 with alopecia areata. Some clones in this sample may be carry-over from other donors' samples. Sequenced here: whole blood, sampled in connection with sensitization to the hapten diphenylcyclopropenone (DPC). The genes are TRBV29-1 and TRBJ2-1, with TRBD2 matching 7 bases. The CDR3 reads CSVEVTGGRNEQFF. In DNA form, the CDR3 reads TGCAGCGTTGAGGTGACGGGAGGCAGAAATGAGCAGTTCTTC.